One sample yielded the 25 T cell receptor beta chains listed below, sequenced in a study of T-cell memory formation after mild COVID-19. TCRdb re-called the 5' RACE reads with MiXCR, one entry per CDR3 protein. This sample carries roughly 610,000 distinct CDR3 sequences, around 15% of them seen once, and the ten largest clones take just over 8%. Sequenced sample: PBMCs or a T cell subset sorted from them (not recorded which). These receptors were obtained from an adult woman who had mild COVID-19 (a few samples of this study predate the infection). Cell type and time point are not known.

The chain recombines TRBV7-2 with TRBJ1-1; D unclear. Germline V lookup: CDR1 SGHTA, CDR2 FQGNSA. This CDR3 comprises 14 residues. Trimming stripped 3 bases from V and 10 bases from J, with 18 bases between. Written as DNA, the CDR3 is TGTGCCAGCAGCTTCATGACGGGGAACCTCGGAGCTTTCTTT. It is translated as CASSFMTGNLGAFF.

V usage is TRBV5-1 and J usage is TRBJ2-1; a weak D match, TRBD2 (5 bases). The germline V gene encodes CDR1 SGHRS and CDR2 YFSETQ. The CDR3 covers 14 residues. Trimming shortened V by 4 bases and J by 0 bases, and 8 bases separated the two germline ends. CDR3 bases: TGCGCCAGCAGCCTTAGCGCCTCCTACAATGAGCAGTTCTTC. Translation gives CASSLSASYNEQFF.

This clonotype was recorded at least ten times. The gene calls are TRBV19 and TRBJ2-2, with 7 nucleotides matching TRBD1. The CDR3 consists of 16 residues. V shed 1 base and J 1 base; nucleotides not matched to a gene: 3. CDR1 and CDR2 (germline): LNHDA, SQIVND (reference sequence). DNA of the CDR3: TGTGCCAGTAGTATAGGAGACAGGGTGAACACCGGGGAGCTGTTTTTT. It translates to CASSIGDRVNTGELFF.

V gene TRBV19 combines with J gene TRBJ1-2; TRBD1 matches at 9 bases. Losses at the gene ends were 5 bases for V and 8 bases for J; bases not matched to a gene: 9. The CDR3 runs to 14 residues. Germline V gene sequence: CDR1 LNHDA, CDR2 SQIVND (reference sequence). CDR3 protein: CASSPTGTGRGYTF. The CDR3 DNA follows: TGTGCCAGTAGTCCCACCGGGACAGGGCGCGGCTACACCTTC.

This clonotype was seen more than once but under ten times. This chain links TRBV12-3 or TRBV12-4 with TRBJ1-1; 8 nucleotides match TRBD1. There are 14 residues in the CDR3. With 0 bases clipped from V and 6 bases from J, the junction kept 3 bases outside the gene matches. The chain's CDR3 is CASSLADRAPEAFF. In DNA, the CDR3 is TGTGCCAGCAGTTTAGCGGACAGGGCCCCTGAAGCTTTCTTT.

The chain joins TRBV4-1 to TRBJ2-2; no clear D gene. The CDR3 is 13 amino acids. The V gene's germline CDR1 is MGHRA and CDR2 YSYEKL. Trimming removed 1 base from V and 8 bases from J, with 8 bases in between. CDR3 sequence: CASSQVGWGELFF. The CDR3 DNA follows: TGCGCCAGCAGCCAAGTAGGATGGGGGGAGCTGTTTTTT.

This clonotype was counted only a few times. The rearrangement joins TRBV9 to TRBJ2-5, with 7 bases fitting TRBD2. This CDR3 has 15 amino acids. Germline values: CDR1 SGDLS, CDR2 YYNGEE. J was trimmed by 0 bases and V by 1 base; bases with no gene match: 3. The CDR3 protein is CASSVSGRYQETQYF. As DNA, the CDR3 is TGTGCCAGCAGCGTATCCGGGAGGTACCAAGAGACCCAGTACTTC. The entire variable domain, with the rest obtained from reference TRBV9 and TRBJ2-5, is as follows: DSGVTQTPKHLITATGQRVTLRCSPRSGDLSVYWYQQSLDQGLQFLIQYYNGEERAKGNILERFSAQQFPDLHSELNLSSLELGDSALYFCASSVSGRYQETQYFGPGTRLLVL.

The chain couples TRBV12-3 or TRBV12-4 to TRBJ2-1, with 8 bases lining up with TRBD2. CDR3 length: 15 amino acids. J was trimmed by 3 bases and V by 6 bases; bases with no gene match: 7. The CDR3 coding sequence is TGTGCCAGCAGCGTCCCCGGGAGGGTCTACAATGAGCAGTTCTTC. It specifies CASSVPGRVYNEQFF.

This clonotype has only a few counts. The rearrangement links TRBV12-3 or TRBV12-4 to TRBJ2-3; maybe TRBD1 (5 bases). The CDR3 has 14 residues. V lost 6 bases and J lost 2, with 12 bases in between. CDR3 nucleotide sequence: TGTGCCAGCAGAGTGACAGCTATCACAGATACGCAGTATTTT. This encodes CASRVTAITDTQYF.

The chain joins TRBV10-3 to TRBJ1-1, with a possible D match to TRBD1 (5 bases). This CDR3 contains 13 residues. V lost 6 bases to trimming and J lost 4 bases, with 12 bases between them. Germline V gene data show CDR1 as ENHRY and CDR2 as SYGVKD. The CDR3: CAIRYPGGTEAFF. The CDR3 bases are TGTGCCATCAGATATCCCGGGGGCACTGAAGCTTTCTTT.

This clonotype was seen only a few times. The gene calls are TRBV10-3 and TRBJ2-4, with D possibly matching TRBD1 (5 bases). Deletions cut 2 bases from V and 6 bases from J, with 5 bases between. The CDR3 contains 12 residues. CDR1 is ENHRY and CDR2 is SYGVKD in the germline V gene. The CDR3 here is CAISERGNIQYF. The DNA for the CDR3 is TGTGCCATCAGTGAGAGGGGAAACATTCAGTACTTC.

The chain has TRBV7-8 and TRBJ2-3, with 13 bases lining up with TRBD2. Germline V gene lookup returns CDR1 SGHVS and CDR2 FQNEAQ. This CDR3 comprises 16 residues. V lost 2 bases to trimming and J lost 3 bases; unmatched junction nucleotides: 2. CDR3 DNA sequence: TGTGCCAGCAGCTTAAAACTAGCGGGGGGGACAGATACGCAGTATTTT. Translation gives CASSLKLAGGTDTQYF.

This sequence joins TRBV28 and TRBJ2-1; D is uncertain. The V gene lost 4 bases and the J gene lost 0 bases, with 13 bases spanning the gap. This CDR3 is built from 16 residues. CDR1 is MDHEN and CDR2 is SYDVKM in the germline V gene. The CDR3 sequence is CASSSPTARSYNEQFF. In DNA, the CDR3 is TGTGCCAGCAGTTCCCCTACGGCTCGCTCCTACAATGAGCAGTTCTTC.

The V and J genes are TRBV11-3 and TRBJ2-1; 7 bases agree with TRBD2. Per germline, CDR1 SGHNT and CDR2 YENEEA. CDR3 length equals 16 residues. With 1 base clipped from V and 7 bases from J, the junction kept 10 bases outside the gene matches. The CDR3 DNA reads TGTGCCAGCAGCTTAGCGGGAGGATTTGCTTGGAATGAGCAGTTCTTC. It specifies CASSLAGGFAWNEQFF.

The chain joins TRBV29-1 to TRBJ1-2; no firm D call. Germline V CDR1 and CDR2: SQVTM, ANQGSEA. The CDR3 totals 13 residues. Deletions cut 5 bases from V and 1 base from J, with 11 bases between. The CDR3 DNA reads TGCAGCGTTCTCGGTACAATTAACTATGGCTACACCTTC. This gives the protein CSVLGTINYGYTF.

The chain employs TRBV20-1 and TRBJ2-3, with TRBD2 matching 16 bases. Germline loops: CDR1 DFQATT, CDR2 SNEGSKA (reference sequence). The CDR3 totals 17 residues. J lost 6 bases, V lost 3 bases, and 9 bases had no gene match. Here the CDR3 reads CSASLGTSGRASDTQYF. CDR3 DNA sequence: TGCAGTGCTAGCCTGGGGACTAGCGGGAGGGCCAGTGATACGCAGTATTTT.

This clonotype was seen a handful of times. This chain uses TRBV4-1 with TRBJ2-6; unclear D gene. The CDR3 length is 18 residues. V lost 0 bases and J lost 0, with 12 bases in between. Germline lookup yields CDR1 MGHRA and CDR2 YSYEKL. The CDR3 reads CASSQDRIGSSGANVLTF. CDR3 DNA sequence: TGCGCCAGCAGCCAAGATAGGATCGGATCCTCTGGGGCCAACGTCCTGACTTTC.

This chain connects TRBV20-1 to TRBJ2-1, with 12 bases aligning to TRBD2. This CDR3 contains 16 residues. V lost 3 bases and J lost 6; bases outside the gene matches: 9. CDR1 DFQATT and CDR2 SNEGSKA come from the germline V gene (reference sequence). For the CDR3, the DNA is TGCAGTGCTAGCCAAAGGACTAGCGGGACAGGCAATGAGCAGTTCTTC. Encoded protein: CSASQRTSGTGNEQFF.

Only a few counts were recorded for this clonotype. This chain uses TRBV6-5 with TRBJ2-2, with D possibly being TRBD2 (6 bases). CDR3 size: 13 residues. The germline V gene has CDR1 MNHEY and CDR2 SVGAGI. V gave up 8 bases and J gave up 4 bases, with 11 bases separating them. In DNA, the CDR3 is TGTGCCAGCGGGTCACTAGCCACCGGGGAGCTGTTTTTT. Translating it yields CASGSLATGELFF.

The V and J genes are TRBV9 and TRBJ2-3; 7 bases agree with TRBD1. J gave up 1 base and V 4 bases, and 6 bases lay outside the gene matches. The germline CDR1 and CDR2 sequences are SGDLS and YYNGEE. This CDR3 has 15 amino acids. The CDR3 loop is CASSPRQGRTDTQYF. CDR3 DNA: TGTGCCAGCAGCCCCAGACAGGGCCGCACAGATACGCAGTATTTT. The full variable domain, its missing parts supplied by reference TRBV9 and TRBJ2-3, is DSGVTQTPKHLITATGQRVTLRCSPRSGDLSVYWYQQSLDQGLQFLIQYYNGEERAKGNILERFSAQQFPDLHSELNLSSLELGDSALYFCASSPRQGRTDTQYFGPGTRLTVL.

The table lists this clonotype with many counts. The chain employs TRBV30 and TRBJ2-1; 10 nucleotides agree with TRBD2. In germline, CDR1 is GTSNPN, CDR2 SVGIG (reference sequence). The CDR3 has 16 amino acids. Trimming at V came to 3 bases and at J to 6 bases, leaving 11 bases not matched to a gene. The CDR3 spells CAWRGQRGGLFNEQFF. The CDR3, as DNA: TGTGCCTGGAGGGGTCAGCGGGGGGGCCTGTTCAATGAGCAGTTCTTC.

This clonotype was seen a handful of times. This chain connects TRBV2 to TRBJ2-5; 9 nucleotides line up with TRBD2. The V gene end was trimmed by 8 bases and the J gene end by 5 bases; junction bases not matched to a gene: 6. Germline loops: CDR1 SNHLY, CDR2 FYNNEI. CDR3 length: 13 residues. Here the CDR3 DNA reads TGTGCCAGCGCGGCGGGGGGGCTCGAGACCCAGTACTTC. Translated: CASAAGGLETQYF.

This clonotype was observed a handful of times. V usage is TRBV7-3 and J usage is TRBJ1-2, with TRBD1 matching 7 bases. Germline V lookup: CDR1 SGHTA, CDR2 FQGTGA. V gave up 2 bases and J gave up 6 bases; unmatched junction bases: 3. The CDR3 extends over 13 amino acids. CDR3 nucleotide sequence: TGTGCCAGCAGCTTAGGAGGGACAGATGGCTACACCTTC. Translating gives CASSLGGTDGYTF.

The V gene is TRBV11-2, the J gene TRBJ2-5; 7 bases are shared with TRBD1. Germline V gene sequence: CDR1 SGHAT, CDR2 FQNNGV. The trim removed 5 bases at V and 3 bases at J, leaving 6 bases unmatched. This CDR3 contains 14 residues. The DNA of the CDR3 is TGTGCCAGCAGCCTGACTCAGGGGGAAGAGACCCAGTACTTC. Protein sequence: CASSLTQGEETQYF.

The chain's CDR3 is CASSVEGGERTSAKNIQYF. The CDR3 bases are TGTGCCAGCAGCGTAGAGGGGGGTGAAAGAACCTCAGCCAAAAACATTCAGTACTTC. The chain recombines TRBV9 with TRBJ2-4; D tentatively fits TRBD1 or TRBD2 (6 bases each). Germline CDR1 reads SGDLS; CDR2 reads YYNGEE. The CDR3 covers 19 residues. V dropped 0 bases and J dropped 0 bases, with 19 bases sitting between them.